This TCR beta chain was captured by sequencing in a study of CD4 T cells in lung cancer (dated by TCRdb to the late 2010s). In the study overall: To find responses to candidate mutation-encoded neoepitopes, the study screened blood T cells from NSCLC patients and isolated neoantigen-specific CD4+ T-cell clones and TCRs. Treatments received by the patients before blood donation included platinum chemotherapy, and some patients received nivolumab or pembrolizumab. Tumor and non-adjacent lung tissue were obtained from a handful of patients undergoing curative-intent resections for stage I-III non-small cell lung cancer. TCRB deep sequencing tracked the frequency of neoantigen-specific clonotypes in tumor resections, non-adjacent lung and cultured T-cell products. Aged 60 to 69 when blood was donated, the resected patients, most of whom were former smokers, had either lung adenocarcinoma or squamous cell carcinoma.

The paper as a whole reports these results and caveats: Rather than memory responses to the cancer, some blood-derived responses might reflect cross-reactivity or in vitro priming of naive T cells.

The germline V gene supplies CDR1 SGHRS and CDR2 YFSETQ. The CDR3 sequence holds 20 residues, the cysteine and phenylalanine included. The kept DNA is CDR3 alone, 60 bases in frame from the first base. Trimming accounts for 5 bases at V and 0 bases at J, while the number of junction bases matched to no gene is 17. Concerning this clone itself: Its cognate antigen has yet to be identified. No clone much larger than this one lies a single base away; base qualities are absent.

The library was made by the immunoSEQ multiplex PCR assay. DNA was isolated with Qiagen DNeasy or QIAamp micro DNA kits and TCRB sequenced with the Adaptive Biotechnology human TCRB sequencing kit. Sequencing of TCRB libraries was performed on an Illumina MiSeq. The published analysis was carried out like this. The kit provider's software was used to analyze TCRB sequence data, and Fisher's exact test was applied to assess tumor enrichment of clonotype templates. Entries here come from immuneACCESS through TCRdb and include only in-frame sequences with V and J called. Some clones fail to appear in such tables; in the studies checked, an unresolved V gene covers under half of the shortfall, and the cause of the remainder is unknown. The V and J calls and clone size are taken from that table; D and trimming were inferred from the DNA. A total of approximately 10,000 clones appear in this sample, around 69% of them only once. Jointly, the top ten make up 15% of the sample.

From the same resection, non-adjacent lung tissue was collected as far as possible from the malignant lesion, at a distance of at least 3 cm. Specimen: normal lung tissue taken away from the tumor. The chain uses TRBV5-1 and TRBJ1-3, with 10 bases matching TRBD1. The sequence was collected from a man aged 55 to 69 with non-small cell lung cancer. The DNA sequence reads TGCGCCAGCAGTCCGGACAGGGGGAATACTTTTAGCTTCTCTGGAAACACCATATATTTT. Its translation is CASSPDRGNTFSFSGNTIYF.